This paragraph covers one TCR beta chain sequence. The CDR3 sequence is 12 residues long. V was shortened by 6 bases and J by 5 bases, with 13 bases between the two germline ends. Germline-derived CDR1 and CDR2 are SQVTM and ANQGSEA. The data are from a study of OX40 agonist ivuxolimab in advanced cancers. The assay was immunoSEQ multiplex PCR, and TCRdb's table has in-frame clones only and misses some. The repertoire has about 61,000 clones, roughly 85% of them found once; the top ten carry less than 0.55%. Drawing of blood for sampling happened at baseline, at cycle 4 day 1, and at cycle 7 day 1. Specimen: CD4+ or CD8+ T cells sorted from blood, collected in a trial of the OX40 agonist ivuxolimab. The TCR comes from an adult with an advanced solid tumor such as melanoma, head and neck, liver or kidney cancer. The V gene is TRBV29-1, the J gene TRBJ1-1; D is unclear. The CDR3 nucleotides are TGCAGCGTCCTTCTGGGCCGGACTGAAGCTTTCTTT. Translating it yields CSVLLGRTEAFF. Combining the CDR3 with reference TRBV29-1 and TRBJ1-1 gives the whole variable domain SAVISQKPSRDICQRGTSLTIQCQVDSQVTMMFWYRQQPGQSLTLIATANQGSEATYESGFVIDKFPISRPNLTFSTLTVSNMSPEDSSIYLCSVLLGRTEAFFGQGTRLTVV.